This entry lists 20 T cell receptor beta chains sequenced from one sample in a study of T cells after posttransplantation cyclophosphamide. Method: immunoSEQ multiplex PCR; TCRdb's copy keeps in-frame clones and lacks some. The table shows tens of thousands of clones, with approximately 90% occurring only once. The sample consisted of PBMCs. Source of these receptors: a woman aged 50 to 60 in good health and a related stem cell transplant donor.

CDR3 bases: TGTGCCAGGGGACAGGGGGCATGCGAGCAGTACTTC. The encoded protein is CARGQGACEQYF. The chain joins TRBV6-1 to TRBJ2-7; 12 bases map to TRBD1. The J segment lost 6 bases and the V segment lost 9 bases, leaving 3 bases of the junction unmatched. The germline V gene has CDR1 MNHNS and CDR2 SASEGT. This CDR3 contains 12 residues.

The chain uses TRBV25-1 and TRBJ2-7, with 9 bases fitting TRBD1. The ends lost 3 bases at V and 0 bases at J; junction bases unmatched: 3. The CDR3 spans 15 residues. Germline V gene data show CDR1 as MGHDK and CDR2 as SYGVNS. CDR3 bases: TGTGCCAGCAGTGATCCGGGACAGGGCTCCTACGAGCAGTACTTC. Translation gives CASSDPGQGSYEQYF.

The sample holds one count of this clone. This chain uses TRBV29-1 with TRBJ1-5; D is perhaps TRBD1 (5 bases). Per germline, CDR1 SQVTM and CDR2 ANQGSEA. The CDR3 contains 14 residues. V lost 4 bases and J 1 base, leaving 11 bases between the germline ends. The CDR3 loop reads CSVGEGASNQPQHF. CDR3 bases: TGCAGCGTTGGTGAAGGGGCAAGCAATCAGCCCCAGCATTTT.

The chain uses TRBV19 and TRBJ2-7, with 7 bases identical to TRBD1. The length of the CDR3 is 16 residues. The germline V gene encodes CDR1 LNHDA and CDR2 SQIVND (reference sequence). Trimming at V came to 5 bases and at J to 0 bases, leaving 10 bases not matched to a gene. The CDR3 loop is CASSPSGQAYSYEQYF. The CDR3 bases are TGTGCCAGTAGTCCAAGTGGACAGGCGTACTCCTACGAGCAGTACTTC.

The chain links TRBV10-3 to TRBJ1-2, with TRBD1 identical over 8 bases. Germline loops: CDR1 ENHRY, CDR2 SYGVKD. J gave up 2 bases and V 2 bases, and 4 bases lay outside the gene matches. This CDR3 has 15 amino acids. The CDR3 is CAISELRTGNYGYTF. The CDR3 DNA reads TGTGCCATCAGTGAGCTACGGACAGGGAACTATGGCTACACCTTC.

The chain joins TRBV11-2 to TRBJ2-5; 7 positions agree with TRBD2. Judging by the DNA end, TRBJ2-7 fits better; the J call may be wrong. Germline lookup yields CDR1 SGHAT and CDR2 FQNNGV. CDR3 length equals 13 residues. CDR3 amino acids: CASSLGGTYEQYF. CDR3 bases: TGTGCCAGCAGCTTGGGAGGGACCTACGAGCAGTACTTC.

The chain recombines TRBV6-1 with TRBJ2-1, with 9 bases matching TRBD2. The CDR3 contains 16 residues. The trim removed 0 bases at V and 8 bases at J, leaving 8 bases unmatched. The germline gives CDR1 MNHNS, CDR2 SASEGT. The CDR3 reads CASSEAGGGAGDEQFF. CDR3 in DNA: TGTGCCAGCAGTGAAGCTGGCGGGGGGGCCGGGGATGAGCAGTTCTTC.

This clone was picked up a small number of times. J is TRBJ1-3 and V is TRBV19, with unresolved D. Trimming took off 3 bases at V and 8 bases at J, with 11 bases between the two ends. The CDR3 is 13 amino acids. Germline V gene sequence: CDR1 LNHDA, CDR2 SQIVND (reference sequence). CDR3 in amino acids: CASSMASADTIYF. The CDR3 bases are TGTGCCAGTAGTATGGCTTCCGCGGACACCATATATTTT.

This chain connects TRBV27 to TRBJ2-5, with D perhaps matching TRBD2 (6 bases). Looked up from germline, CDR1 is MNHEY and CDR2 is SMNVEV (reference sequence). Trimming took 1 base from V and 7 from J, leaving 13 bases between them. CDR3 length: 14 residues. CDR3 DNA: TGTGCCAGCAGTTTATTGGCCGTGGGAGGGACCCAGTACTTC. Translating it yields CASSLLAVGGTQYF.

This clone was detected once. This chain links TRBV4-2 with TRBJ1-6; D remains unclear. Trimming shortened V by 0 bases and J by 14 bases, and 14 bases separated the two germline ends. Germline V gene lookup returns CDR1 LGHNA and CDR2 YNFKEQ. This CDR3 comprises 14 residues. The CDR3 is CASSQDLQWPTLHF. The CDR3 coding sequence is TGTGCCAGCAGCCAAGATCTCCAATGGCCCACCCTCCACTTT.

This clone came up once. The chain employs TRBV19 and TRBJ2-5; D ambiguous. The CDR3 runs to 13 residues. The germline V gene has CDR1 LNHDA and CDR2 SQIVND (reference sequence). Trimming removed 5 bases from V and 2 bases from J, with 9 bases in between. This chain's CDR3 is CASSGQSQETQYF. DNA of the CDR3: TGTGCCAGTAGTGGGCAGTCACAAGAGACCCAGTACTTC. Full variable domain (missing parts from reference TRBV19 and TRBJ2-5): DGGITQSPKYLFRKEGQNVTLSCEQNLNHDAMYWYRQDPGQGLRLIYYSQIVNDFQKGDIAEGYSVSREKKESFPLTVTSAQKNPTAFYLCASSGQSQETQYFGPGTRLLVL.

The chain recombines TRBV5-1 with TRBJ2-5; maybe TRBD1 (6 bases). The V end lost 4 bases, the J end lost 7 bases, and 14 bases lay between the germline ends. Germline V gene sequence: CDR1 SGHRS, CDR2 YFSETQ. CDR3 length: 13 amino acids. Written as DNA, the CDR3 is TGCGCCAGCAGCGAACAGGGCGAGGGGACCCAGTACTTC. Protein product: CASSEQGEGTQYF.

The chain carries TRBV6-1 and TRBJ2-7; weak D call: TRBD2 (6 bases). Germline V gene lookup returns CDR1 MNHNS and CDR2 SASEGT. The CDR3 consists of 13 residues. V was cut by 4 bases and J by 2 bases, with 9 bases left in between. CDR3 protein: CASSVAGTYEQYF. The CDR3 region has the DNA TGTGCCAGCAGTGTGGCGGGAACCTACGAGCAGTACTTC.

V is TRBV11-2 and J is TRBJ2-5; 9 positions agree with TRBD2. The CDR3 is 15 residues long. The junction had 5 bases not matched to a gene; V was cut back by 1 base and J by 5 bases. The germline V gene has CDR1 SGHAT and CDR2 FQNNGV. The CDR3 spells CASSLVGTSLETQYF. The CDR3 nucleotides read TGTGCCAGCAGCTTAGTTGGGACTAGCCTGGAGACCCAGTACTTC.

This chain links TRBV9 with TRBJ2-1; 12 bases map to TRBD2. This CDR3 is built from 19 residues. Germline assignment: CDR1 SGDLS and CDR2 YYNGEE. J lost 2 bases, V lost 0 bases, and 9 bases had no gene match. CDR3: CASSVVATSGRGAYNEQFF. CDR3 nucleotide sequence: TGTGCCAGCAGCGTAGTCGCGACTAGCGGGAGAGGGGCCTACAATGAGCAGTTCTTC.

In nucleotides, the CDR3 is TGTGCCAGCAGCGAGAGTAGGGCTAGCGGGAACTACGAGCAGTACTTC. Protein sequence: CASSESRASGNYEQYF. The chain has TRBV9 and TRBJ2-7, with 9 nucleotides matching TRBD2. Looked up from germline, CDR1 is SGDLS and CDR2 is YYNGEE. This CDR3 has 16 amino acids. The ends lost 3 bases at V and 3 bases at J; junction bases unmatched: 10.

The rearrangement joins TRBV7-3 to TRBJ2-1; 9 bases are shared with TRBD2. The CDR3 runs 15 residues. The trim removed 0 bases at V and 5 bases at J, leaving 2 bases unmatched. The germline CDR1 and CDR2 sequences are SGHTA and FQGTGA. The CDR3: CASSLTGGRDNEQFF. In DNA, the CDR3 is TGTGCCAGCAGCTTAACCGGCGGGAGGGACAATGAGCAGTTCTTC.

CDR3 loop: CASSLDRSSYNEQFF. The CDR3 coding sequence is TGTGCCAGCAGCTTGGACAGGAGCTCCTACAATGAGCAGTTCTTC. This chain uses TRBV5-4 with TRBJ2-1; a possible D gene is TRBD1 (5 bases). The CDR3 totals 15 residues. The germline V gene encodes CDR1 SGHNT and CDR2 YYREEE (reference sequence). Between the trimmed V and J ends, which lost 0 bases and 0 bases, there was a span of 7 bases.

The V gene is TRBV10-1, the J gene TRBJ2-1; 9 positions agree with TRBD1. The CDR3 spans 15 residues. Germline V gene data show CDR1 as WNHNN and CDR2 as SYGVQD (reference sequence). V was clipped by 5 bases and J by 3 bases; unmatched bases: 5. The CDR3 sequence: CASSLDRGDYNEQFF. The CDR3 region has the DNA TGCGCCAGCAGTTTGGACAGGGGAGACTACAATGAGCAGTTCTTC.

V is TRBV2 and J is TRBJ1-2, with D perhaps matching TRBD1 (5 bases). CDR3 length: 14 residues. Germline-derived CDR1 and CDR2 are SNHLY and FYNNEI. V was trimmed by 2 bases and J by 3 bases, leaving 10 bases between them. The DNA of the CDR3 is TGTGCCAGCAGTGAACTAGGGGAGGACTATGGCTACACCTTC. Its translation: CASSELGEDYGYTF.